This is a list of T cell receptor beta chains from one sample in a study of CD8+CD57+ T cells in acquired aplastic anemia. A single record per CDR3 protein comes from TCRdb applying MiXCR to the reads. This sample has about 40,000 distinct CDR3 sequences, with approximately 63% found just once. Sequencing was carried out using sorted CD4+, CD8+, or CD8+CD57+ T cells (not recorded which) from PBMCs. These receptor sequences come from a human donor with aplastic anemia. CDR3s include the opening cysteine and the closing phenylalanine or tryptophan. Fields, in order: J gene, V gene, clone size, D gene, CDR3 protein, CDR3 DNA. D genes are given only for firm matches. Clone sizes are given selectively: once, few, many, or a class where the clone is expanded.

J gene: TRBJ1-3; V gene: TRBV19; clone size: many; D gene: -; CDR3 protein: CATGTVSGNTIYF; CDR3 DNA: TGTGCCACGGGGACGGTCTCTGGAAACACCATATATTTT
J gene: TRBJ2-5; V gene: TRBV6-2/TRBV6-3; clone size: many; D gene: -; CDR3 protein: CASSYIPQTQYF; CDR3 DNA: TGTGCCAGCAGTTACATTCCCCAGACCCAGTACTTC
J gene: TRBJ2-3; V gene: TRBV10-3; clone size: -; D gene: TRBD2; CDR3 protein: CAIMSGGDADTQYF; CDR3 DNA: TGTGCCATCATGAGCGGGGGGGATGCAGATACGCAGTATTTT
J gene: TRBJ1-6; V gene: TRBV10-3; clone size: -; D gene: TRBD1; CDR3 protein: CAISAGDRGSPLHF; CDR3 DNA: TGTGCCATCAGCGCTGGGGACAGGGGTTCACCCCTCCACTTT
J gene: TRBJ1-2; V gene: TRBV2; clone size: -; D gene: TRBD1; CDR3 protein: CASSVGQGHYGYTF; CDR3 DNA: TGTGCCAGCAGTGTAGGACAGGGACATTATGGCTACACCTTC
J gene: TRBJ2-3; V gene: TRBV11-1; clone size: -; D gene: TRBD2; CDR3 protein: CASSLVLGGEADTQYF; CDR3 DNA: TGTGCCAGCAGCTTAGTACTGGGGGGGGAGGCAGATACGCAGTATTTT
J gene: TRBJ1-1; V gene: TRBV20-1; clone size: -; D gene: -; CDR3 protein: CSARVVGVPEAFF; CDR3 DNA: TGCAGTGCTAGAGTGGTCGGGGTGCCTGAAGCTTTCTTT
J gene: TRBJ1-3; V gene: TRBV4-1; clone size: many; D gene: -; CDR3 protein: CASSQDWDSGNTIYF; CDR3 DNA: TGCGCCAGCAGCCAAGATTGGGATTCTGGAAACACCATATATTTT
J gene: TRBJ2-7; V gene: TRBV27; clone size: many; D gene: TRBD2; CDR3 protein: CASSLAGGPYEQYF; CDR3 DNA: TGTGCCAGCAGTCTAGCGGGGGGGCCCTACGAGCAGTACTTC
J gene: TRBJ1-6; V gene: TRBV6-5; clone size: -; D gene: -; CDR3 protein: CASSYRAEYNSPLHF; CDR3 DNA: TGTGCCAGCAGTTACCGGGCCGAGTATAATTCACCCCTCCACTTT
J gene: TRBJ1-5; V gene: TRBV24-1; clone size: -; D gene: -; CDR3 protein: CATSDSGPTQNQPQHF; CDR3 DNA: TGTGCCACCAGTGATTCGGGTCCAACGCAGAATCAGCCCCAGCATTTT
J gene: TRBJ1-6; V gene: TRBV6-1; clone size: many; D gene: -; CDR3 protein: CASSEVFRNSPLHF; CDR3 DNA: TGTGCCAGCAGTGAAGTGTTTCGTAATTCACCCCTCCACTTT
J gene: TRBJ1-1; V gene: TRBV19; clone size: -; D gene: -; CDR3 protein: CASGFSGNTEAFF; CDR3 DNA: TGTGCCAGCGGGTTCTCAGGGAACACTGAAGCTTTCTTT
J gene: TRBJ2-5; V gene: TRBV7-3; clone size: -; D gene: -; CDR3 protein: CASSSQGGETQYF; CDR3 DNA: TGTGCCAGCAGCTCCCAGGGAGGTGAGACCCAGTACTTC
J gene: TRBJ1-1; V gene: TRBV29-1; clone size: -; D gene: TRBD1; CDR3 protein: CSVLTGVDTEAFF; CDR3 DNA: TGCAGCGTTCTGACAGGGGTTGACACTGAAGCTTTCTTT
J gene: TRBJ2-3; V gene: TRBV20-1; clone size: -; D gene: TRBD2; CDR3 protein: CSASKASGSTDTQYF; CDR3 DNA: TGCAGTGCTAGTAAGGCTAGCGGAAGCACAGATACGCAGTATTTT